Below, 11 T cell receptor beta chains from the same sample are listed, as sequenced in a study of shared T cell receptors in the human thymus. Data came from immunoSEQ multiplex PCR; TCRdb stores just in-frame clones and leaves some out. The table lists some 720,000 clones, around 87% of them singletons. These data were also reused for a study on human thymus T cells.

Sequencing input: thymocytes. The receptors come from a boy under two years old with a congenital heart defect.

V and J are TRBV7-2 and TRBJ2-7; 14 positions agree with TRBD2. The ends lost 2 bases at V and 4 bases at J; junction bases unmatched: 4. Germline values: CDR1 SGHTA, CDR2 FQGNSA. The CDR3 spans 16 residues. CDR3: CASSLRTSGRLYEQYF. As DNA, the CDR3 is TGTGCCAGCAGCTTAAGGACTAGCGGGAGGCTATACGAGCAGTACTTC.

J is TRBJ1-1 and V is TRBV12-5; D uncertain. Germline loops: CDR1 LGHNT, CDR2 FRNRAP. The length of the CDR3 is 11 residues. V lost 2 bases and J lost 4, with 2 bases in between. CDR3 in amino acids: CASGLRTEAFF. The CDR3 bases are TGTGCTAGTGGTTTGCGCACTGAAGCTTTCTTT.

The chain links TRBV28 to TRBJ2-5; 7 nucleotides align to TRBD1. Germline V gives CDR1 MDHEN, CDR2 SYDVKM. The CDR3 spans 14 residues. V shed 5 bases and J 1 base; nucleotides not matched to a gene: 4. DNA of the CDR3: TGTGCCAGCAGTACGGGACAGACCCAAGAGACCCAGTACTTC. The encoded protein is CASSTGQTQETQYF.

The chain has TRBV27 and TRBJ2-3; TRBD1 might be the D (5 bases). The CDR3 covers 11 residues. Germline V gene data show CDR1 as MNHEY and CDR2 as SMNVEV (reference sequence). Trimming took off 8 bases at V and 3 bases at J, with 6 bases between the two ends. CDR3 bases: TGTGCCAGCGGGGCGACAGATACGCAGTATTTT. Its protein product is CASGATDTQYF.

This chain joins TRBV4-1 and TRBJ2-6; TRBD1 is a possible D gene (6 bases). The CDR3 is made up of 17 amino acids. From germline, CDR1 is MGHRA and CDR2 YSYEKL. V lost 0 bases, J lost 1 base, and 10 bases lay in between. The DNA of the CDR3 is TGCGCCAGCAGCCAAGATCCAGGGACATCTGGGGCCAACGTCCTGACTTTC. Translated: CASSQDPGTSGANVLTF.

The chain has TRBV5-6 and TRBJ2-1; 8 bases map to TRBD1. Germline V CDR1 and CDR2: SGHDT, YYEEEE. The V segment lost 0 bases and the J segment 9 bases; nucleotides outside the gene matches: 2. CDR3 size: 13 residues. CDR3 nucleotides: TGTGCCAGCAGCTTGGCCAGGGGGCCTGAGCAGTTCTTC. This encodes CASSLARGPEQFF.

This clone was observed a handful of times. The genes are TRBV14 and TRBJ2-1; 10 bases match TRBD2. CDR1 is SGHDN and CDR2 is FVKESK in the germline V gene. The CDR3 extends over 21 amino acids. Losses at the gene ends were 2 bases for V and 7 bases for J; bases not matched to a gene: 23. The CDR3 here is CASSQCDRADWLAGDPNEQFF. The CDR3 DNA sequence: TGTGCCAGCAGCCAATGCGACAGGGCTGATTGGCTAGCGGGAGATCCGAATGAGCAGTTCTTC.

The chain has TRBV7-2 and TRBJ2-1; 7 nucleotides align to TRBD2. The CDR3 totals 18 residues. Trimming cost V 1 base and J 5 bases; bases outside gene matches: 14. Germline V gene lookup returns CDR1 SGHTA and CDR2 FQGNSA. CDR3 loop: CASSLGPLGGGSDNEQFF. The DNA of the CDR3 is TGTGCCAGCAGCTTAGGACCCTTGGGGGGAGGGTCGGACAATGAGCAGTTCTTC.

A word on this clone: One end of the junction fails to match germline, which may point to a read error. This chain links TRBV11-2 with TRBJ2-3; 7 bases are shared with TRBD1. This CDR3 is built from 18 residues. CDR1 SGHAT and CDR2 FQNNGV come from the germline V gene. CDR3 in amino acids: CASSLDRAPHSYTDTQYF. The DNA for the CDR3 is TGTGCCAGCAGCCTAGACAGGGCCCCCCACTCTTACACAGATACGCAGTATTTT.

The V gene is TRBV28, the J gene TRBJ2-7; 8 nucleotides match TRBD2. This CDR3 has 16 amino acids. Germline CDR1 and CDR2: MDHEN and SYDVKM. After removal of 3 bases from V and 2 bases from J, the junction contained 9 bases not matched to a gene. CDR3 nucleotide sequence: TGTGCCAGCAGTTTTTTGACGACTAGCGAACCCTACGAGCAGTACTTC. Protein product: CASSFLTTSEPYEQYF.

The chain links TRBV5-1 to TRBJ2-7; no definite D call. Trimming shortened V by 3 bases and J by 2 bases, and 9 bases separated the two germline ends. This CDR3 has 13 residues. CDR1 and CDR2 from the germline V gene are SGHRS and YFSETQ. CDR3 bases: TGCGCCAGCAGCTCTACTAATCCCTACGAGCAGTACTTC. Translated: CASSSTNPYEQYF.